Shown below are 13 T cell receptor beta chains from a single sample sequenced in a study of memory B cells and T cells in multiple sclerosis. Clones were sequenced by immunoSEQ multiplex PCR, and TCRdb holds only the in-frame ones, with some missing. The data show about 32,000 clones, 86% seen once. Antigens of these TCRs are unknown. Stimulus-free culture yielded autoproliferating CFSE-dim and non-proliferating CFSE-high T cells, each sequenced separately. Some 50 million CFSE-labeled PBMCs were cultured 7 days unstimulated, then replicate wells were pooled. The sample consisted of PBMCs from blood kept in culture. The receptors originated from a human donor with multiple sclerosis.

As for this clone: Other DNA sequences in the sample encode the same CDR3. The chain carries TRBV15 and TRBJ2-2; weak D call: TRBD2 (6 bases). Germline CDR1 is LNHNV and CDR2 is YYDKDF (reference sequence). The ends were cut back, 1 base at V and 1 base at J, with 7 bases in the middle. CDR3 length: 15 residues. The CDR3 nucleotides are TGTGCCACCAGCAGAGTGGGACTGAACACCGGGGAGCTGTTTTTT. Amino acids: CATSRVGLNTGELFF.

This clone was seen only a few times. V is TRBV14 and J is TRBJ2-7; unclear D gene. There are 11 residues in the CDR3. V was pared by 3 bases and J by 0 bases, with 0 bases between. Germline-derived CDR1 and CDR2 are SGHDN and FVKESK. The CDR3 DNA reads TGTGCCAGCAGCCACTCCTACGAGCAGTACTTC. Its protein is CASSHSYEQYF.

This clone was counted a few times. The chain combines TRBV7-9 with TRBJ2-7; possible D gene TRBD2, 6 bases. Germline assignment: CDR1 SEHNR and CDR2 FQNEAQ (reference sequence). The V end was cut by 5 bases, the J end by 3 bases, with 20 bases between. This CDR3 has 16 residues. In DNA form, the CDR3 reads TGTGCCAGCAGCCCCCCTAGCCGCGGGGCCAACTACGAGCAGTACTTC. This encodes CASSPPSRGANYEQYF.

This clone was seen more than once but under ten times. CDR3 sequence reads: CASSLTSGSIEQFF. In DNA, the CDR3 is TGTGCCAGCAGCTTAACTAGCGGGAGTATTGAGCAGTTCTTC. The rearrangement links TRBV7-2 to TRBJ2-1, with 11 nucleotides matching TRBD2. The V gene end was trimmed by 2 bases and the J gene end by 9 bases; junction bases not matched to a gene: 3. Germline-derived CDR1 and CDR2 are SGHTA and FQGNSA. The CDR3 runs 14 residues.

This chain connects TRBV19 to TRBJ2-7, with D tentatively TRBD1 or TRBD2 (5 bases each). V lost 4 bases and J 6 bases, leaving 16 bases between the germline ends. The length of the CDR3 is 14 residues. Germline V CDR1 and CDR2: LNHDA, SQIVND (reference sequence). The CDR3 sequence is CASSTHGASGEQYF. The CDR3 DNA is TGTGCCAGTAGTACGCACGGGGCATCGGGCGAGCAGTACTTC.

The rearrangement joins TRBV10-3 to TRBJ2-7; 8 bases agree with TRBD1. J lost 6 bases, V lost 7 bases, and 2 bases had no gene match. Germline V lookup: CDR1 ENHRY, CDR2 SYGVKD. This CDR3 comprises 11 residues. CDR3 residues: CAIKQGGEQYF. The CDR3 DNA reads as TGTGCCATCAAACAGGGGGGCGAGCAGTACTTC.

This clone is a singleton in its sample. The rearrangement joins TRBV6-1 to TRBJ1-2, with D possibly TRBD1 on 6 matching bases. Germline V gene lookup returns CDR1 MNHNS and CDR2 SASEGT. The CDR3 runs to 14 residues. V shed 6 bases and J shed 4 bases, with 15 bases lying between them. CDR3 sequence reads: CASSAPQGSYGYTF. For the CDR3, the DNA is TGTGCCAGCAGCGCCCCACAGGGAAGCTATGGCTACACCTTC.

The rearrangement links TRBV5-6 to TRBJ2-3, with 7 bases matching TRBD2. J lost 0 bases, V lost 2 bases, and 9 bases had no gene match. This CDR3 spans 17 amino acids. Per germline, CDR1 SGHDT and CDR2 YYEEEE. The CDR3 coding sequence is TGTGCCAGCAGCTTTACAACCGGGAGGCTAAGCACAGATACGCAGTATTTT. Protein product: CASSFTTGRLSTDTQYF.

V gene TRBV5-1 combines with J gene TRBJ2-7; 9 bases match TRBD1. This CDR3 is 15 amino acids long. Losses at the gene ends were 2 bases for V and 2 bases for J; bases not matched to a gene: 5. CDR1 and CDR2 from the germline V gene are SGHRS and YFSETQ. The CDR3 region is CASSFGTGFAYEQYF. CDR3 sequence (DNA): TGCGCCAGCAGCTTTGGGACAGGGTTTGCCTACGAGCAGTACTTC.

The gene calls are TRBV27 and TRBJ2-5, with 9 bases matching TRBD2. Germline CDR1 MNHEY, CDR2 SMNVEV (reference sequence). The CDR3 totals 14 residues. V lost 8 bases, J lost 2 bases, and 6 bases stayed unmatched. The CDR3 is CASWRRGGQETQYF. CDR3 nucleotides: TGTGCCAGCTGGAGGCGGGGGGGACAAGAGACCCAGTACTTC.

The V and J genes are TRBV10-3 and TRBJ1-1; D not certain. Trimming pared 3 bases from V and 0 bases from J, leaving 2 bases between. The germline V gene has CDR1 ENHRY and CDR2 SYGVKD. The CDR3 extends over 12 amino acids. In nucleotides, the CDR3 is TGTGCCATCAGTGATTTGAACACTGAAGCTTTCTTT. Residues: CAISDLNTEAFF.

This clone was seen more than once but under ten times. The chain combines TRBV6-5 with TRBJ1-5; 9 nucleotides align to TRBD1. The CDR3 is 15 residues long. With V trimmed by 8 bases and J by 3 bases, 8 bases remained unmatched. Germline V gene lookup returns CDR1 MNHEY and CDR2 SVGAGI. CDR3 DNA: TGTGCCAGCCAAGTGGGACAGGGATTCAATCAGCCCCAGCATTTT. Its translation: CASQVGQGFNQPQHF.

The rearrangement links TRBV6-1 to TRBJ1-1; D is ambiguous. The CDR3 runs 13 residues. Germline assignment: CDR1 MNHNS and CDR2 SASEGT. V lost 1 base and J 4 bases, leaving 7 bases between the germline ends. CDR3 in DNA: TGTGCCAGCAGTGAAGACCCAGGCACTGAAGCTTTCTTT. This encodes CASSEDPGTEAFF.